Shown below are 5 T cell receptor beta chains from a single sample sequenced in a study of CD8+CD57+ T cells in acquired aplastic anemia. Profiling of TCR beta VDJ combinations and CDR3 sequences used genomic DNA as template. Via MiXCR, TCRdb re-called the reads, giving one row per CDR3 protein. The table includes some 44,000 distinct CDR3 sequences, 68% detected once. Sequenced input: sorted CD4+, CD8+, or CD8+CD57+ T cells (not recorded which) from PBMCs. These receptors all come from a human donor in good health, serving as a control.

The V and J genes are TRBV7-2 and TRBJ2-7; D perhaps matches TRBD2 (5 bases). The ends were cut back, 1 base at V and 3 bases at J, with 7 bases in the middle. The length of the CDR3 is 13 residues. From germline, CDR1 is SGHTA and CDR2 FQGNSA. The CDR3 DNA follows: TGTGCCAGCAGCTTAGGAGGGAACTACGAGCAGTACTTC. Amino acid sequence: CASSLGGNYEQYF.

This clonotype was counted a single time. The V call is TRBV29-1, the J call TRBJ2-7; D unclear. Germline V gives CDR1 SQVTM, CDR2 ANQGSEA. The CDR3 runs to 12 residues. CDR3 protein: CNVAATYYEQYF. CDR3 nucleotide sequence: TGCAACGTGGCAGCGACGTACTACGAGCAGTACTTC.

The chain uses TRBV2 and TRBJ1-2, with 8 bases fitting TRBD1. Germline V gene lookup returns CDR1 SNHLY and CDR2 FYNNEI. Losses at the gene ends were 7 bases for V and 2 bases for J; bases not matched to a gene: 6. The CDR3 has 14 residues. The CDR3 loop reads CASMPGTGNYGYTF. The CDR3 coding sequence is TGTGCCAGCATGCCCGGGACAGGCAACTATGGCTACACCTTC.

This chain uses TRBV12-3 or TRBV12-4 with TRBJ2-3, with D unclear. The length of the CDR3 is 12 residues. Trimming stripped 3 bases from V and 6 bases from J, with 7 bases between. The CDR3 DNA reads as TGTGCCAGCAGTTTCCTTGCGGATACGCAGTATTTT. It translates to CASSFLADTQYF.

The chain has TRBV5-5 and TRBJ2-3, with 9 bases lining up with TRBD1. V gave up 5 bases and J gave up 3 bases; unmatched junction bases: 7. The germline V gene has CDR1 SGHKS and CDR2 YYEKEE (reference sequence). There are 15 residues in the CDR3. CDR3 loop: CASRTTGGGTDTQYF. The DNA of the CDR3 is TGTGCCAGCAGAACAACAGGGGGCGGGACAGATACGCAGTATTTT.